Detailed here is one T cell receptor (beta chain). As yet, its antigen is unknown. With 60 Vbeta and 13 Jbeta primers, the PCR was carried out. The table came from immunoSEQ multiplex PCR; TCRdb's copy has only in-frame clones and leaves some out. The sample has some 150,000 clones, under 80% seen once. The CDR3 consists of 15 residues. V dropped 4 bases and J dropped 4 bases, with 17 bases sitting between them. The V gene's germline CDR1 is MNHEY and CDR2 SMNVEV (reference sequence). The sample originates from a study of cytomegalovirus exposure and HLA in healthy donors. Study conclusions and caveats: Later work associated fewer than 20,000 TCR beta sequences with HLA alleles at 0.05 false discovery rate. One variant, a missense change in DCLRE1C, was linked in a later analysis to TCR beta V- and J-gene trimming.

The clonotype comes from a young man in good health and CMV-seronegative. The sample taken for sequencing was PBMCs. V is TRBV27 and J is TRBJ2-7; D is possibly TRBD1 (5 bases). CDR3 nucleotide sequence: TGTGCCAGCAGTTCGAGGACACGACTTCTATACGAGCAGTACTTC. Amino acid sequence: CASSSRTRLLYEQYF.